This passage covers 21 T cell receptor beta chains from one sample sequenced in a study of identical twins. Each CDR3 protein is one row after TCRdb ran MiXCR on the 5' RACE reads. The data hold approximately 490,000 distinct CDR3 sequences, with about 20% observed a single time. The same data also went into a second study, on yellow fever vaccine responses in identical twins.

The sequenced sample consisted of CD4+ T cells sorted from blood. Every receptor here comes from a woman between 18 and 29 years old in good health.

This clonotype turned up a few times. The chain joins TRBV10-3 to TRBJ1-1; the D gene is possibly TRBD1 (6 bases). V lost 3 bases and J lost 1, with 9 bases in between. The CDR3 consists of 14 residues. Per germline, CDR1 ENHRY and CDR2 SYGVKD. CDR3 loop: CAISDRTANTEAFF. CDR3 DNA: TGTGCCATCAGTGACAGGACAGCGAACACTGAAGCTTTCTTT.

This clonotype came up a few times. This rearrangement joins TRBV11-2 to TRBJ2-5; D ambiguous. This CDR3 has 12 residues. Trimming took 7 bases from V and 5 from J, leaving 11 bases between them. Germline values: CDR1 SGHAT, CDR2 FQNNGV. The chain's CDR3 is CASNGLGETQYF. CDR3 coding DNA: TGTGCCAGCAACGGGCTGGGGGAGACCCAGTACTTC. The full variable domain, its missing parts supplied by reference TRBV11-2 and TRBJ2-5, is EAGVAQSPRYKIIEKRQSVAFWCNPISGHATLYWYQQILGQGPKLLIQFQNNGVVDDSQLPKDRFSAERLKGVDSTLKIQPAKLEDSAVYLCASNGLGETQYFGPGTRLLVL.

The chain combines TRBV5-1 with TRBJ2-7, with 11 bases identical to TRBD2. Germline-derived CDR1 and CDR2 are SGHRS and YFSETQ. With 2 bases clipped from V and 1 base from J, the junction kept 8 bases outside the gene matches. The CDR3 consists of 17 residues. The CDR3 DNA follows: TGCGCCAGCAGCTTTCGGCCTAGCGGGGGGACTTCCTACGAGCAGTACGTC. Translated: CASSFRPSGGTSYEQYV.

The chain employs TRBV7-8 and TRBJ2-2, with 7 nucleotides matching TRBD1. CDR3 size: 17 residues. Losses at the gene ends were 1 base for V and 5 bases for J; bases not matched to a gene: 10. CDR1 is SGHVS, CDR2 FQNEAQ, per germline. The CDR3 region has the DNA TGTGCCAGCAGCTTAGAATGGACAGGCCGATCTACCGGGGAGCTGTTTTTT. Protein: CASSLEWTGRSTGELFF.

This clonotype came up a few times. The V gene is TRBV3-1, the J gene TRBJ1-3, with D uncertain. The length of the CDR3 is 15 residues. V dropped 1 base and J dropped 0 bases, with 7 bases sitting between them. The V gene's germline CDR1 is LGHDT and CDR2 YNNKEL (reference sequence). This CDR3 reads CASSQAASSGNTIYF. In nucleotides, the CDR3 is TGTGCCAGCAGCCAAGCTGCCAGCTCTGGAAACACCATATATTTT.

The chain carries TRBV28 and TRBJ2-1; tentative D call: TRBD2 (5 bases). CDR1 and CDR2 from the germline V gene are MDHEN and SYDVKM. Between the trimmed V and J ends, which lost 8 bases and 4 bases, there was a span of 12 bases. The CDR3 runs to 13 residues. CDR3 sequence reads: CASGSIKYNEQFF. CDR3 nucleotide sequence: TGTGCCAGCGGGAGTATCAAGTACAATGAGCAGTTCTTC.

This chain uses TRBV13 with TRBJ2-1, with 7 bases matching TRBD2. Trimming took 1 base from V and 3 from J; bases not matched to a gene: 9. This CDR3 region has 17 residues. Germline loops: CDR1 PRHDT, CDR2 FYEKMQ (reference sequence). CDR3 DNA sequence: TGTGCCAGCAGCTTAGATTCAGAGGGAGGGAGCTACAATGAGCAGTTCTTC. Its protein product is CASSLDSEGGSYNEQFF.

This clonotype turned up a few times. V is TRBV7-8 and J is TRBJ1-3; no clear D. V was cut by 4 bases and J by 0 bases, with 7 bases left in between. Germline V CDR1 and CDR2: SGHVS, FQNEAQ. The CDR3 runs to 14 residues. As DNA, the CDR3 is TGTGCCAGCAGCTCTCACTACTCTGGAAACACCATATATTTT. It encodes CASSSHYSGNTIYF.

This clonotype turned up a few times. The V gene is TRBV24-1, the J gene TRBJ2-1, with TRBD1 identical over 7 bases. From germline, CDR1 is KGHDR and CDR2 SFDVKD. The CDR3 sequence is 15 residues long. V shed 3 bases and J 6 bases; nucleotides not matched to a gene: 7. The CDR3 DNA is TGTGCCACCAGTGATGGGGGACAGCCTTTCAATGAGCAGTTCTTC. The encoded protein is CATSDGGQPFNEQFF.

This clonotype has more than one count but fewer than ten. The CDR3 spells CASSLVASGGADTQYF. For the CDR3, the DNA is TGTGCCAGCAGTTTAGTGGCTAGCGGGGGCGCAGATACGCAGTATTTT. The chain couples TRBV12-3 or TRBV12-4 to TRBJ2-3, with 10 bases aligning to TRBD2. V gave up 1 base and J gave up 4 bases; unmatched junction bases: 5. The CDR3 contains 16 residues.

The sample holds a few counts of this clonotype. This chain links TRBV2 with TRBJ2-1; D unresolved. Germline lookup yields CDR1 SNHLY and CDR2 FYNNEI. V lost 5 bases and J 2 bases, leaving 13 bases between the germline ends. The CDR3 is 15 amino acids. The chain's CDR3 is CASSPRHTTYNEQFF. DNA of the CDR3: TGTGCCAGCAGTCCCAGACACACTACCTACAATGAGCAGTTCTTC.

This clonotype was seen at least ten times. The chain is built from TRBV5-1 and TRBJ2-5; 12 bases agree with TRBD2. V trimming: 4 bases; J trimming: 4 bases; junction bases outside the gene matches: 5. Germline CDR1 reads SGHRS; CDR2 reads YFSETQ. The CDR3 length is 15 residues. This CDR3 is CASSNGLAGSETQYF. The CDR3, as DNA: TGCGCCAGCAGCAACGGACTAGCGGGATCAGAGACCCAGTACTTC.

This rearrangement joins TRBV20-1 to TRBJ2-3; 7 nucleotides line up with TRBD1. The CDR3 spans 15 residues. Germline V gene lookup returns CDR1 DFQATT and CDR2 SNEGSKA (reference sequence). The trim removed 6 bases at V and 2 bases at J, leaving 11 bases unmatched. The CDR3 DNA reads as TGCAGTGCCCCCGACAGGGCCCAGATCACAGATACGCAGTATTTT. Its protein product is CSAPDRAQITDTQYF.

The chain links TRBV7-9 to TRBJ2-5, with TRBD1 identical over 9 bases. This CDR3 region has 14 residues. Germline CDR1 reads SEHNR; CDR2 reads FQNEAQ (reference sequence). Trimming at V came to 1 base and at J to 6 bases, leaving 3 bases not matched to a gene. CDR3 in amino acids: CASSLGTGDKTQYF. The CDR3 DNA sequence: TGTGCCAGCAGCTTAGGGACAGGGGACAAGACCCAGTACTTC.

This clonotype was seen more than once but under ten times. CDR3 sequence: CASSFMSSHSYEQYV. The CDR3, as DNA: TGTGCCAGCAGCTTCATGTCCAGTCACTCCTACGAGCAGTACGTC. V is TRBV5-6 and J is TRBJ2-7; D remains ambiguous. Trimming pared 2 bases from V and 0 bases from J, leaving 12 bases between. CDR1 and CDR2 from the germline V gene are SGHDT and YYEEEE. CDR3 length: 15 residues.

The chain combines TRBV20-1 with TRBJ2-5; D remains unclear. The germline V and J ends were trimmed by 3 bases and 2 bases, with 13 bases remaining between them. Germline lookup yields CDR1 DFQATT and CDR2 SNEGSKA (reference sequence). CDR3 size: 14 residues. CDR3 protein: CSASTPTRQETQYF. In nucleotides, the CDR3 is TGCAGTGCTAGCACCCCGACAAGACAAGAGACCCAGTACTTC.

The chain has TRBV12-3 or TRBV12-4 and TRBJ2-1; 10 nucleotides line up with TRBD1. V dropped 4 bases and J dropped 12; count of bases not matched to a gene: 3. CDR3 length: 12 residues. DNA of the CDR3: TGTGCCAGCAGTTGGGACAGGGGTCGGCAGTTCTTC. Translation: CASSWDRGRQFF.

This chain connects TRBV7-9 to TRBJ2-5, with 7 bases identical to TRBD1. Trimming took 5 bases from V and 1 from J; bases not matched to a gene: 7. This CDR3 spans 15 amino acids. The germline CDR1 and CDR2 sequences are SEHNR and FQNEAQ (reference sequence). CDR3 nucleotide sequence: TGTGCCAGCAGCGCCGGGGACAGAATCCAAGAGACCCAGTACTTC. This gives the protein CASSAGDRIQETQYF.

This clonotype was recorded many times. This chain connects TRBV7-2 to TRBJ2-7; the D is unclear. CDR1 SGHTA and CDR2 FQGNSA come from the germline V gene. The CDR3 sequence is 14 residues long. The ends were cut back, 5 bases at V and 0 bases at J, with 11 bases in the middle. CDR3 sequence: CASSKNQVSYEQYF. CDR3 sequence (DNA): TGTGCCAGCAGCAAGAACCAAGTCTCCTACGAGCAGTACTTC.

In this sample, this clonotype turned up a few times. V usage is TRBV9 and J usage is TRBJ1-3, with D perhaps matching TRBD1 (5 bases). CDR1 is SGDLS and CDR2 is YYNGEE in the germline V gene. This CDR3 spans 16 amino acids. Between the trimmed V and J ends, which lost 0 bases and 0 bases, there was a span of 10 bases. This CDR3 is CASSVGGANSGNTIYF. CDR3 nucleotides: TGTGCCAGCAGCGTAGGAGGGGCCAACTCTGGAAACACCATATATTTT.

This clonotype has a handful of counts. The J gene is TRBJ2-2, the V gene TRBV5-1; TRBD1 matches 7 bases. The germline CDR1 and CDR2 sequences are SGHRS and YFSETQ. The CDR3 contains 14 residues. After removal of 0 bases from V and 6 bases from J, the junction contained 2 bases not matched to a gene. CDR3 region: CASSLGQGSGELFF. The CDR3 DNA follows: TGCGCCAGCAGCTTGGGACAGGGCTCCGGGGAGCTGTTTTTT.